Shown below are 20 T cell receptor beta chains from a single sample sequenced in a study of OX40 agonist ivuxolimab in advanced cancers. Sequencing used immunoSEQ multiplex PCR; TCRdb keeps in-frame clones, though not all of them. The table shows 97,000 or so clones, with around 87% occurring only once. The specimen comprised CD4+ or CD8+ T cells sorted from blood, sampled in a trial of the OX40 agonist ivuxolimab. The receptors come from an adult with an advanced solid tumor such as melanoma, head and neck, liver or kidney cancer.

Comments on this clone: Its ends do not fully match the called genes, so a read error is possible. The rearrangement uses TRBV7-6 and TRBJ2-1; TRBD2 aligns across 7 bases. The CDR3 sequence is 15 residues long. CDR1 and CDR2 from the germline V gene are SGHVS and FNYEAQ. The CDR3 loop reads CASSLAAPPYNEQFF. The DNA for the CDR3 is TGTGCCAGCAGCCTAGCGGCCCCGCCCTACAATGAGCAGTTCTTC.

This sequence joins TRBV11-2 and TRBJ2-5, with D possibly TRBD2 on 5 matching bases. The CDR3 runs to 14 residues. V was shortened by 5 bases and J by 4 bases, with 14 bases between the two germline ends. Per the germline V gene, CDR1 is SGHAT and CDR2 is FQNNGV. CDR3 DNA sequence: TGTGCCAGCAGCGACTGGGCCGAGGGAGAGACCCAGTACTTC. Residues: CASSDWAEGETQYF. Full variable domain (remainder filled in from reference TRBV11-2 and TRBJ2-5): EAGVAQSPRYKIIEKRQSVAFWCNPISGHATLYWYQQILGQGPKLLIQFQNNGVVDDSQLPKDRFSAERLKGVDSTLKIQPAKLEDSAVYLCASSDWAEGETQYFGPGTRLLVL.

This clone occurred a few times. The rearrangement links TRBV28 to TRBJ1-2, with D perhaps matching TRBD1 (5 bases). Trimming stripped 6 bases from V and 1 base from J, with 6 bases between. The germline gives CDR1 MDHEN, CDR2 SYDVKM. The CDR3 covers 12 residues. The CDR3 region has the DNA TGTGCCAGCAGAGGGGATAACTATGGCTACACCTTC. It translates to CASRGDNYGYTF.

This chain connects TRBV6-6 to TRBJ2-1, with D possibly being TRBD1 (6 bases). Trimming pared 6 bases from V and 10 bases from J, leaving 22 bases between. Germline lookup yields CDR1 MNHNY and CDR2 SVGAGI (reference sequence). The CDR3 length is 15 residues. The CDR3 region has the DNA TGTGCCAGCAGCCCGGTACAGGGCTTGTGGGGGGAGCAGTTCTTC. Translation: CASSPVQGLWGEQFF.

CDR3 in amino acids: CSVVPLGETQYF. The CDR3 nucleotides read TGCAGCGTTGTGCCCCTAGGAGAGACCCAGTACTTC. V usage is TRBV29-1 and J usage is TRBJ2-5, with D unclear. V was cut by 4 bases and J by 4 bases, with 10 bases left in between. Germline lookup yields CDR1 SQVTM and CDR2 ANQGSEA. The CDR3 extends over 12 amino acids.

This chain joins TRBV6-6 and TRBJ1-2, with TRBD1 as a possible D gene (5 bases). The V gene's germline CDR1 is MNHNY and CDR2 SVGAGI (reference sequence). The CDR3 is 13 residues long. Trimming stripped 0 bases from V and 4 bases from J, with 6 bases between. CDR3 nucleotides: TGTGCCAGCAGTTACTCCGGGGCCTATGGCTACACCTTC. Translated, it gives CASSYSGAYGYTF.

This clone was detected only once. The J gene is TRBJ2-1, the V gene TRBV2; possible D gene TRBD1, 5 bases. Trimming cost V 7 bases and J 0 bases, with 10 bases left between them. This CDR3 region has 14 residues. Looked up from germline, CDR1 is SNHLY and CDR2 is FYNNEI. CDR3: CASNQGNSYNEQFF. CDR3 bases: TGTGCCAGCAACCAGGGAAACTCCTACAATGAGCAGTTCTTC. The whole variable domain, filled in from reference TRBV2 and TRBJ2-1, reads EPEVTQTPSHQVTQMGQEVILRCVPISNHLYFYWYRQILGQKVEFLVSFYNNEISEKSEIFDDQFSVERPDGSNFTLKIRSTKLEDSAMYFCASNQGNSYNEQFFGPGTRLTVL.

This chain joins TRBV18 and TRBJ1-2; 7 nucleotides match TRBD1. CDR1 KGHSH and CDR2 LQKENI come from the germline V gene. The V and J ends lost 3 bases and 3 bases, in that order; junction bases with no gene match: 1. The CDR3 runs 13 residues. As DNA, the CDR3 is TGTGCCAGCTCACCCAGGGGGGACTATGGCTACACCTTC. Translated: CASSPRGDYGYTF.

Here the CDR3 reads CASSFGSREQYF. CDR3 coding DNA: TGTGCCAGCAGCTTTGGGTCGCGGGAGCAGTACTTC. The rearrangement uses TRBV11-3 and TRBJ2-7; D gene ambiguous. Germline V gene data show CDR1 as SGHNT and CDR2 as YENEEA. CDR3 length: 12 residues. The ends were cut back, 3 bases at V and 7 bases at J, with 10 bases in the middle.

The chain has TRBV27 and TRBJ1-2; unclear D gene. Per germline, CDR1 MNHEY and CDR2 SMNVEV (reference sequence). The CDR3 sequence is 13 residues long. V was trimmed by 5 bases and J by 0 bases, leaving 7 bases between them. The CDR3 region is CASSRGTNYGYTF. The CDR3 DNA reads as TGTGCCAGCAGTAGAGGAACTAACTATGGCTACACCTTC.

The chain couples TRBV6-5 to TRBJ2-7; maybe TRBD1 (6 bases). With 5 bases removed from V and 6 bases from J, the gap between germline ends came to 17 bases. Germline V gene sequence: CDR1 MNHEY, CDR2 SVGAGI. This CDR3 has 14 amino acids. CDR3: CASSDTGLGAEQYF. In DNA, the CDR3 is TGTGCCAGCAGTGACACAGGGCTTGGGGCCGAGCAGTACTTC.

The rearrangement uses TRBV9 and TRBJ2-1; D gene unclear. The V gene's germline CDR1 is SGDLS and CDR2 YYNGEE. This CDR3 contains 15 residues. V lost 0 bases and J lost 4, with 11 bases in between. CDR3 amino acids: CASSVGSEQYNEQFF. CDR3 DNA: TGTGCCAGCAGCGTAGGGTCTGAACAATACAATGAGCAGTTCTTC. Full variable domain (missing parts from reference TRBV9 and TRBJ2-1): DSGVTQTPKHLITATGQRVTLRCSPRSGDLSVYWYQQSLDQGLQFLIQYYNGEERAKGNILERFSAQQFPDLHSELNLSSLELGDSALYFCASSVGSEQYNEQFFGPGTRLTVL.

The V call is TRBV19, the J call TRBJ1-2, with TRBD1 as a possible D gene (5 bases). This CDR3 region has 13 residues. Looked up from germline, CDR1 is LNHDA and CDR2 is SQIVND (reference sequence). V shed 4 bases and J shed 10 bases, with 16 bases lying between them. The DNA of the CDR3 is TGTGCCAGTAGTAGCGACAGTCAGTCGTTCTACACCTTC. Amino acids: CASSSDSQSFYTF.

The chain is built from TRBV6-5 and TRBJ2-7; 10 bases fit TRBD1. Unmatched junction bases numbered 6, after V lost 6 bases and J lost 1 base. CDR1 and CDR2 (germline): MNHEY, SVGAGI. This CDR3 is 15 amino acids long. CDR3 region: CASSWGGQGSYEQYF. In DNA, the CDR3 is TGTGCCAGCAGCTGGGGGGGACAGGGGTCCTACGAGCAGTACTTC.

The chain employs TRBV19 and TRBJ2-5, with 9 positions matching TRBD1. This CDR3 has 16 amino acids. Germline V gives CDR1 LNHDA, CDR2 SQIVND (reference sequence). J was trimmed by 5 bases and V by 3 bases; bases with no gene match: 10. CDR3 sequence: CASSMGPGTGKETQYF. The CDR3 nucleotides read TGTGCCAGTAGTATGGGACCCGGGACAGGGAAGGAGACCCAGTACTTC.

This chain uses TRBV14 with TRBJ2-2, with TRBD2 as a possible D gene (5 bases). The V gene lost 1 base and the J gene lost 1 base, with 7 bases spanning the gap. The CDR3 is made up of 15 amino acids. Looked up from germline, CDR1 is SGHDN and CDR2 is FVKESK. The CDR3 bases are TGTGCCAGCAGCCAAGTCGGAGGGAACACCGGGGAGCTGTTTTTT. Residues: CASSQVGGNTGELFF.

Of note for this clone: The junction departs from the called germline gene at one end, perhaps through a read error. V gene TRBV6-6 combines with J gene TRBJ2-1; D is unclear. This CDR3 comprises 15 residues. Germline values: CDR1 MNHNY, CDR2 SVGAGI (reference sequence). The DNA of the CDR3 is TGCGCCAGCAGTGAGTATTTGCGGTCCTACAATGAGCAGTTCTTC. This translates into CASSEYLRSYNEQFF.

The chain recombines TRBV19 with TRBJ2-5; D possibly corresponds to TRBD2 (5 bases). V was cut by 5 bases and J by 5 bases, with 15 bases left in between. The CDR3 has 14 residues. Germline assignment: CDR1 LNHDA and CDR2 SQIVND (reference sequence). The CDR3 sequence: CASSYTVGLETQYF. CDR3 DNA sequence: TGTGCCAGTAGTTATACGGTAGGACTTGAGACCCAGTACTTC.

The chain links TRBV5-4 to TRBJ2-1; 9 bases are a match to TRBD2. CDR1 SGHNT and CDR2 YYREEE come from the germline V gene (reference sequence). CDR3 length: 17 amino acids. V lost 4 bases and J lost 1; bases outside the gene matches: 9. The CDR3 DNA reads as TGTGCCAGCAGCCGTGGCCCTAGCGGGGTATCCTACAATGAGCAGTTCTTC. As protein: CASSRGPSGVSYNEQFF. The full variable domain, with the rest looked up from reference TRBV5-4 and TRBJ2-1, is ETGVTQSPTHLIKTRGQQVTLRCSSQSGHNTVSWYQQALGQGPQFIFQYYREEENGRGNFPPRFSGLQFPNYSSELNVNALELDDSALYLCASSRGPSGVSYNEQFFGPGTRLTVL.

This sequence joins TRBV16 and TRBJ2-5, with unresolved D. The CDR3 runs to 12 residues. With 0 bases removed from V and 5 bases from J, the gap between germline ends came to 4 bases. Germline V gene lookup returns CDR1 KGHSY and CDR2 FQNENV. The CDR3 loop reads CASSQSRETQYF. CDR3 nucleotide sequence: TGTGCCAGCAGCCAATCCAGGGAGACCCAGTACTTC. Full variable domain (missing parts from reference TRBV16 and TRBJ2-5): GEEVAQTPKHLVRGEGQKAKLYCAPIKGHSYVFWYQQVLKNEFKFLISFQNENVFDETGMPKERFSAKCLPNSPCSLEIQATKLEDSAVYFCASSQSRETQYFGPGTRLLVL.